This TCR beta chain stems from a study of STAT3 mutations in large granular lymphocyte leukemia. Regarding the study as a whole: Clonal expansion was inferred from other time points because no sample existed at each clone's first appearance. Some patients had persisting codominant clonotypes that could mask small clones. Every T-cell large granular lymphocyte leukemia patient had at least one immunodominant TCR beta clonotype.

Method: immunoSEQ multiplex PCR; TCRdb's copy keeps in-frame clones and lacks some. The table records 10,000 or so clones, 76% of them present only once. The CDR3 covers 12 residues. Germline-derived CDR1 and CDR2 are SQVTM and ANQGSEA. With 7 bases clipped from V and 4 bases from J, the junction kept 6 bases outside the gene matches. This clone was seen only a few times. Its cognate antigen is unknown. The sequencing sample was made of peripheral blood mononuclear cells. This clonotype was sampled from a man in his 60s with T-cell large granular lymphocyte leukemia. Some clones in this sample may be carry-over from other donors' samples. This rearrangement joins TRBV29-1 to TRBJ2-5, with 7 bases matching TRBD2. CDR3 region: CSGGLVGETQYF. The CDR3 coding sequence is TGCAGCGGTGGACTAGTCGGAGAGACCCAGTACTTC.